The TCR beta chain described here comes from a study of control samples from healthy donors and cancer patients. Clones were read by immunoSEQ multiplex PCR, and TCRdb kept only the in-frame ones, dropping some. The data hold about 100,000 clones, with roughly 84% observed a single time. This CDR3 is 15 amino acids long. CDR1 is LNHDA, CDR2 SQIVND, per germline (reference sequence). Losses at the gene ends were 5 bases for V and 2 bases for J; bases not matched to a gene: 4. The sample comprised blood. The chain carries TRBV19 and TRBJ1-5; 9 nucleotides align to TRBD1. The sequence was obtained from a woman aged 50 to 60 in good health. This chain's CDR3 is CASSAGQGRNQPQHF. For the CDR3, the DNA is TGTGCCAGTAGTGCTGGACAGGGGCGCAATCAGCCCCAGCATTTT.